This paragraph reports one T cell receptor (beta chain). Relative to the germline gene, one junction end is altered; a read error may explain this. Some clones are missing from TCRdb's copy, which holds only in-frame ones; the method was immunoSEQ multiplex PCR. The sample holds 850,000 to 1,200,000 clones, roughly 80% seen once. The data derive from a study of shared clonotypes between healthy human individuals. Germline assignment: CDR1 GTSNPN and CDR2 SVGIG (reference sequence). The CDR3 extends over 12 amino acids. The specimen was memory CD4+ T cells sorted from blood. Subset reported: CD45RA-negative fraction. V and J are TRBV30 and TRBJ2-7, with 7 bases that match TRBD1. This TCR derives from a man younger than 35 in good health. DNA of the CDR3: TGTGCCCGGAGAAGGGGGCAGGACGAGCAGTACTTC. Translated, it gives CARRRGQDEQYF.